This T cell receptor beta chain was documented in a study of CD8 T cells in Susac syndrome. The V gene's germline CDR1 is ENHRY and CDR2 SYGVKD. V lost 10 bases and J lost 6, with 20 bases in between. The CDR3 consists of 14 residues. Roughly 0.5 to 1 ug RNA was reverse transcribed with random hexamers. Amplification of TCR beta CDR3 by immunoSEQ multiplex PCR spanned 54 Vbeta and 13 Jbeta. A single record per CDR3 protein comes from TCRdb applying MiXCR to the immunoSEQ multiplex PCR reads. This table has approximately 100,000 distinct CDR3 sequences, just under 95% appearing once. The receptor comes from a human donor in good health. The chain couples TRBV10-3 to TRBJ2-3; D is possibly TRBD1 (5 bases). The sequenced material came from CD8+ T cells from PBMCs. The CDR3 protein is CATFGEGAGDTQYF. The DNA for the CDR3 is TGTGCCACGTTTGGGGAAGGGGCCGGGGATACGCAGTATTTT.